These 16 T cell receptor beta chains originate from one sample sequenced in a study of blood T cell repertoires in COVID-19. The protocol was immunoSEQ multiplex PCR, while the TCRdb copy is restricted to in-frame clones and leaves out a portion. The data show about 230,000 clones, roughly 83% seen once. Sequences were obtained from peripheral blood. The receptors were sampled from a woman between 65 and 79 years old with active or convalescent COVID-19.

This clone was seen a handful of times. The chain combines TRBV6-2 or TRBV6-3 with TRBJ1-2; D not certain. Germline V gives CDR1 MNHEY, CDR2 SVGEGT. The CDR3 runs to 12 residues. The germline V and J ends were trimmed by 5 bases and 4 bases, with 8 bases remaining between them. DNA for the CDR3: TGTGCCAGCAGTGCCAGTCTCTATGGCTACACCTTC. It translates to CASSASLYGYTF.

This clone was picked up one time. The chain links TRBV6-5 to TRBJ2-7, with D possibly being TRBD2 (6 bases). CDR3 length equals 13 residues. Germline V gene lookup returns CDR1 MNHEY and CDR2 SVGAGI. The germline V and J ends were trimmed by 7 bases and 1 base, with 11 bases remaining between them. In nucleotides, the CDR3 is TGTGCCAGCACCGATCGGGGGTCCTACGAGCAGTACTTC. As protein: CASTDRGSYEQYF.

This chain connects TRBV6-5 to TRBJ1-6; D remains unclear. This CDR3 is 14 amino acids long. V was pared by 1 base and J by 9 bases, with 10 bases between. CDR1 and CDR2 (germline): MNHEY, SVGAGI. DNA for the CDR3: TGTGCCAGCAGTTACTATCCTACGGGTTCACCCCTCCACTTT. It translates to CASSYYPTGSPLHF.

The rearrangement uses TRBV7-8 and TRBJ1-5, with a tentative D call TRBD1 (6 bases). Germline V gene lookup returns CDR1 SGHVS and CDR2 FQNEAQ. CDR3 length: 16 residues. The V and J ends lost 8 bases and 4 bases respectively, with 21 bases between them. CDR3 protein: CASSATGQGINQPQHF. The CDR3 nucleotides are TGTGCCAGCTCCGCGACGGGGCAGGGGATAAATCAGCCCCAGCATTTT.

The gene calls are TRBV12-5 and TRBJ2-3; a possible D gene is TRBD2 (6 bases). V was clipped by 5 bases and J by 5 bases, with 11 bases between them. Germline CDR1 LGHNT, CDR2 FRNRAP. The CDR3 runs 13 residues. In nucleotides, the CDR3 is TGTGCTAGTGGTCTAAGACTAGTAGATACGCAGTATTTT. This codes for CASGLRLVDTQYF.

With respect to this clone: At one end the junction does not follow the germline gene, possibly because of a read error. V is TRBV6-2 or TRBV6-3 and J is TRBJ2-7; weak D call: TRBD2 (7 bases). The CDR3 contains 15 residues. CDR1 and CDR2 (germline): MNHEY, SVGEGT. The CDR3 sequence is CASSDSRGPAYEQYF. The CDR3 region has the DNA TGTGCCAGCAGTGACTCGCGGGGGCCAGCCTACGAGCAGTACTTC.

As DNA, the CDR3 is TGCGCCAGCAGCCAAGGGACAGGGGGTTATCAGCCCCAGCATTTT. It yields the protein CASSQGTGGYQPQHF. The chain links TRBV4-3 to TRBJ1-5; 10 bases fit TRBD1. Germline V gives CDR1 LGHNA, CDR2 YSLEER. Losses at the gene ends were 1 base for V and 5 bases for J; bases not matched to a gene: 2. The CDR3 sequence is 15 residues long.

This clone has just one count. This chain connects TRBV13 to TRBJ2-1; perhaps TRBD1 as D (7 bases). From germline, CDR1 is PRHDT and CDR2 FYEKMQ (reference sequence). V lost 1 base and J 4 bases, leaving 8 bases between the germline ends. The CDR3 loop spans 14 amino acids. CDR3 sequence: CASSLAGGYNEQFF. The DNA for the CDR3 is TGTGCCAGCAGCTTAGCAGGGGGGTACAATGAGCAGTTCTTC.

J is TRBJ1-1 and V is TRBV5-1; the D is unclear. CDR1 and CDR2 from the germline V gene are SGHRS and YFSETQ. This CDR3 comprises 16 residues. With 4 bases removed from V and 1 base from J, the gap between germline ends came to 17 bases. The CDR3 bases are TGCGCCAGCAGCCCGCGGGCAGGTACGACGAACACTGAAGCTTTCTTT. As protein: CASSPRAGTTNTEAFF.

This chain connects TRBV24-1 to TRBJ1-2; no firm D call. Trimming removed 9 bases at V and 2 bases at J, with 9 bases between. Germline loops: CDR1 KGHDR, CDR2 SFDVKD. The CDR3 spans 12 residues. The CDR3 coding sequence is TGTGCCACCGGCGGGGAAAACTATGGCTACACCTTC. It specifies CATGGENYGYTF.

The rearrangement uses TRBV6-5 and TRBJ2-7; 7 bases line up with TRBD2. Germline loops: CDR1 MNHEY, CDR2 SVGAGI. V was clipped by 0 bases and J by 0 bases; unmatched bases: 5. The CDR3 loop spans 16 amino acids. The CDR3 loop is CASSYSSGASSYEQYF. The CDR3 DNA reads as TGTGCCAGCAGTTACTCGAGCGGGGCCAGCTCCTACGAGCAGTACTTC.

V usage is TRBV6-2 or TRBV6-3 and J usage is TRBJ1-1; TRBD1 aligns across 8 bases. J was trimmed by 5 bases and V by 10 bases; bases with no gene match: 15. The CDR3 loop spans 15 amino acids. The germline CDR1 and CDR2 sequences are MNHEY and SVGEGT. CDR3 region: CATTPHTGGDTEAFF. DNA for the CDR3: TGTGCCACCACCCCCCACACAGGGGGGGATACTGAAGCTTTCTTT.

The J gene is TRBJ2-1, the V gene TRBV27, with 7 bases identical to TRBD2. The CDR3 spans 11 residues. CDR1 and CDR2 from the germline V gene are MNHEY and SMNVEV (reference sequence). After removal of 5 bases from V and 9 bases from J, the junction contained 1 base not matched to a gene. In nucleotides, the CDR3 is TGTGCCAGCAGTGCGGGAGTTGAGCAGTTCTTC. It encodes CASSAGVEQFF.

In its sample, this clone was seen a few times. The V call is TRBV4-1, the J call TRBJ1-2; D ambiguous. The CDR3 covers 15 residues. Germline V CDR1 and CDR2: MGHRA, YSYEKL. Trimming shortened V by 0 bases and J by 2 bases, and 10 bases separated the two germline ends. The CDR3 DNA reads TGCGCCAGCAGCCAAGATGGGCGAATAAACTATGGCTACACCTTC. Residues: CASSQDGRINYGYTF.

The chain links TRBV5-1 to TRBJ2-1; 7 positions match TRBD2. Germline V lookup: CDR1 SGHRS, CDR2 YFSETQ. The J segment lost 10 bases and the V segment lost 6 bases, leaving 4 bases of the junction unmatched. The CDR3 length is 11 residues. The CDR3 nucleotides read TGCGCCAGCACACTAGCGCAGGAGCAGTTCTTC. Translation gives CASTLAQEQFF.

V and J are TRBV6-5 and TRBJ1-5, with TRBD1 matching 9 bases. The CDR3 has 15 amino acids. The germline gives CDR1 MNHEY, CDR2 SVGAGI. Trimming at V came to 5 bases and at J to 3 bases, leaving 5 bases not matched to a gene. The CDR3 sequence: CASSRTGALNQPQHF. The CDR3 DNA sequence: TGTGCCAGCAGTCGGACAGGGGCCCTCAATCAGCCCCAGCATTTT.